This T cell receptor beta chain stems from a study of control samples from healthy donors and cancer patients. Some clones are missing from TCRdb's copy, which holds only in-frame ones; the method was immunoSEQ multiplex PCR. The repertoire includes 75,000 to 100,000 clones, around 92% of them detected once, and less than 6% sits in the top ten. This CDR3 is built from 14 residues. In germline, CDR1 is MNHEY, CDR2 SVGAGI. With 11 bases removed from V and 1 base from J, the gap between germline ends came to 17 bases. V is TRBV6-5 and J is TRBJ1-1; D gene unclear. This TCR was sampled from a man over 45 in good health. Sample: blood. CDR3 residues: CAALGRVGNTEAFF. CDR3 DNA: TGTGCCGCGCTTGGGAGGGTGGGGAACACTGAAGCTTTCTTT.